This note documents a single TCR beta chain sequence. In its sample, this clone was seen once. What this receptor recognizes is not known. No qualities accompany the bases; no much larger clone lies one base away. This sample was taken from a study of blood T cell repertoires in COVID-19 (TCRdb year 2020). The study in broad terms: Samples covering the acute and convalescent phases of COVID-19 were provided by collaborators in the United States, Italy and Spain. The material from the prospective study consisted of cDNA or gDNA derived from T cells, B-cell-depleted T cells, or PBMCs. The dataset comprised deeply sampled blood TCRbeta repertoires from subjects exposed to, actively infected with, or recovered from COVID-19. The repertoires were made available in a free public database intended to serve as a resource for research on the immune response to SARS-CoV-2. Samples were obtained from the ongoing ImmuneRACE study (first 160 participants) and from approximately 1,200 subjects provided by 6 global collaborators. Sample metadata almost always included a de-identified subject ID, COVID-19 status, age in years and sex. Where available, HLA class I and class II types were taken from metadata supplied by the sample provider and were not determined by assay-based typing.

V is clipped by 5 bases and J by 4 bases, and the sequence between their germline boundaries is 15 bases long. The CDR1 and CDR2 encoded by the germline V gene (reference sequence) are SEHNR and FQNEAQ. Reading from cysteine to phenylalanine, the CDR3 counts 15 amino acids. Left in the record is the CDR3 DNA by itself, 45 bases read in frame from the first base. Study-level results and caveats: The amount of clinical and demographic metadata varied by source and participant and was provided uncurated.

TCRbeta CDR3 regions were amplified from genomic DNA by means of the immunoSEQ Assay, a bias-controlled multiplex PCR. For the original study's pipeline: Nucleated cell counts per sample were estimated from amplification of reference gene primers within the assay. To quantify the absolute abundance of each unique TCRbeta CDR3 rearrangement, sequence reads were collapsed and filtered. For each sample, productive Simpson clonality was calculated by taking the square root of Simpson's diversity index across productive rearrangements. The immuneACCESS repertoire file appears here via TCRdb, limited to in-frame rearrangements. These files lack a portion of the clones; in checked studies, under half of the deficit traces to unresolved V genes, and the cause of the others is not known. V, J and clone size are taken as reported in that table, and D and trimming were inferred from the DNA itself. This sample has 95,000 to 130,000 clones in its table, and 83% of those were observed once. Clones ranked in the top ten supply around 2% of the sample.

Each collaborating institution followed its own protocols to collect whole blood in K2EDTA tubes. For TCRbeta analysis, collaborator samples were shipped as frozen whole blood, as isolated PBMCs, or as DNA extracted from either sample type. The rearrangement joined TRBV7-9 to TRBJ2-1, with a weak D call of TRBD2 (5 bases match). Sequenced material: peripheral blood. This clonotype originated in a man aged 30-40 years with acute or convalescent COVID-19. The DNA sequence is as follows: TGTGCCAGCAGCCCAGACGGGATACGGTACAATGAGCAGTTCTTC. Protein translation: CASSPDGIRYNEQFF. Extended through the reference TRBV7-9 and TRBJ2-1 proteins, this CDR3 yields the full variable domain: DTGVSQNPRHKITKRGQNVTFRCDPISEHNRLYWYRQTLGQGPEFLTYFQNEAQLEKSRLLSDRFSAERPKGSFSTLEIQRTEQGDSAMYLCASSPDGIRYNEQFFGPGTRLTVL.